The TCR beta chain under discussion was sequenced for a study of Ad26.COV2.S vaccination and SARS-CoV-2 variants. Study at large: The donor belonged to the COV1001 Ad26.COV2.S trial arm. Administration of Ad26.COV2.S was intramuscular, either once or twice 56 days apart.

As to treatment: around 19 received Ad26.COV2.S at low or high dose, single or two shots; 5 received placebo; per-sample allocation not given. Repertoires come from day 63 after the first vaccine or placebo injection. An Ad26 vector expressing Wuhan-strain SARS-CoV-2 spike constituted the vaccine. The assay was immunoSEQ multiplex PCR, and TCRdb's table has in-frame clones only and misses some. The sample lists roughly 460,000 clones; about nine tenths were seen once. Germline trimming cut 2 bases from V and 7 bases from J; bases unmatched to any gene: 7. The CDR3 spans 15 residues. Germline lookup yields CDR1 KGHDR and CDR2 SFDVKD.

The TCR was taken from a person aged 18-65 years who received the Ad26.COV2.S COVID-19 vaccine or a placebo. Sequences were derived from peripheral blood, sampled in a trial of Ad26.COV2.S vaccine versus placebo. The chain recombines TRBV24-1 with TRBJ2-1, with 7 bases that match TRBD1. The CDR3 DNA sequence: TGTGCCACCAGTGATTATAAGGGGGCGAAGAATGAGCAGTTCTTC. As protein: CATSDYKGAKNEQFF.